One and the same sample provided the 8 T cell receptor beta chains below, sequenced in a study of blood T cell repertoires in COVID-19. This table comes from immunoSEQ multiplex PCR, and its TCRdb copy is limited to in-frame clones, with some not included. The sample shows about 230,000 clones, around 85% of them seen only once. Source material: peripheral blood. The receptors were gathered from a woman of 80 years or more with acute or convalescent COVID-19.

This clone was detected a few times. CDR3 loop: CASSLVGVNEQFF. CDR3 sequence (DNA): TGCGCCAGCAGCTTGGTAGGGGTAAATGAGCAGTTCTTC. This chain joins TRBV5-1 and TRBJ2-1; tentatively, D is TRBD1 (5 bases). Trimming removed 0 bases from V and 7 bases from J, with 8 bases in between. This CDR3 is 13 amino acids long. Germline V gene data show CDR1 as SGHRS and CDR2 as YFSETQ.

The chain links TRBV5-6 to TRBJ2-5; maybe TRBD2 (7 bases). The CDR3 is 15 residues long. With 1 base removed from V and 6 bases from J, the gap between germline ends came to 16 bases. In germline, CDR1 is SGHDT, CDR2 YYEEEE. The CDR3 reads CASSLWGGQGKTQYF. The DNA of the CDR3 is TGTGCCAGCAGCTTGTGGGGGGGCCAGGGAAAGACCCAGTACTTC.

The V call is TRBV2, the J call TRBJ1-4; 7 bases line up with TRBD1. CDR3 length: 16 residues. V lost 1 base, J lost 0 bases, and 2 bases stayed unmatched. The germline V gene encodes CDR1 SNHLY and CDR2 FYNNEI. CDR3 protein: CASSEGDRATNEKLFF. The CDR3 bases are TGTGCCAGCAGTGAAGGGGACAGAGCAACTAATGAAAAACTGTTTTTT.

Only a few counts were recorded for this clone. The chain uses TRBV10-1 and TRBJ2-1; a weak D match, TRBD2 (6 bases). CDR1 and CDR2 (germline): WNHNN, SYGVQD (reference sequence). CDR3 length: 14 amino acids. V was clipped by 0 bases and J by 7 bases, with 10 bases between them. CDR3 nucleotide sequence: TGCGCCAGCAGTGAGTCGTCGGGGGTGAATGAGCAGTTCTTC. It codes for CASSESSGVNEQFF.

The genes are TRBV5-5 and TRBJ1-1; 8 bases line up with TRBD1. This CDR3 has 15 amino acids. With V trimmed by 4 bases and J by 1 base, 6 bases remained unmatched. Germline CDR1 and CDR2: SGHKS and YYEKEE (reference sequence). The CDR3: CASSPRQGTNTEAFF. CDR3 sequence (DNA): TGTGCCAGCAGCCCCCGACAGGGGACGAACACTGAAGCTTTCTTT. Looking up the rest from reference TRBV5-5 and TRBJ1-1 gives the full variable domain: DAGVTQSPTHLIKTRGQQVTLRCSPISGHKSVSWYQQVLGQGPQFIFQYYEKEERGRGNFPDRFSARQFPNYSSELNVNALLLGDSALYLCASSPRQGTNTEAFFGQGTRLTVV.

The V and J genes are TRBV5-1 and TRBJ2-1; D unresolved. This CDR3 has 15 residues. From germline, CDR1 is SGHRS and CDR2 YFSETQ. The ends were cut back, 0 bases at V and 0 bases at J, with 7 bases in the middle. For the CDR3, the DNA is TGCGCCAGCAGCTTGGCCGGTTTCTCCTACAATGAGCAGTTCTTC. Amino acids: CASSLAGFSYNEQFF.

The CDR3 sequence is CASSFRSYEQYF. CDR3 in DNA: TGTGCCAGCAGCTTCCGGTCTTACGAGCAGTACTTC. The V call is TRBV13, the J call TRBJ2-7; D uncertain. This CDR3 is 12 amino acids long. V lost 3 bases and J lost 4, with 7 bases in between. Looked up from germline, CDR1 is PRHDT and CDR2 is FYEKMQ (reference sequence).

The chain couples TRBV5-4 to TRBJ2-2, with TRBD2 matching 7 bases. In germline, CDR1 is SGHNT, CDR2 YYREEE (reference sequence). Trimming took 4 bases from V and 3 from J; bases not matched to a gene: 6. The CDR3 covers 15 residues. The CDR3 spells CASSRALADTGELFF. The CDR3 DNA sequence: TGTGCCAGCAGCCGCGCCCTAGCGGACACCGGGGAGCTGTTTTTT. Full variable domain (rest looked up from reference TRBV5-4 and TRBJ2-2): ETGVTQSPTHLIKTRGQQVTLRCSSQSGHNTVSWYQQALGQGPQFIFQYYREEENGRGNFPPRFSGLQFPNYSSELNVNALELDDSALYLCASSRALADTGELFFGEGSRLTVL.